This TCR beta chain is from a study of PD-L1 blockade in urothelial cancer. Described time point: pretreatment peripheral blood. This CDR3 has 15 amino acids. From germline, CDR1 is SGDLS and CDR2 YYNGEE. Losses at the gene ends were 3 bases for V and 3 bases for J; bases not matched to a gene: 5. TCRdb's table, derived via immunoSEQ multiplex PCR, lists solely in-frame clones and lacks some. This sample has about 95,000 clones, with around 87% found just once. This specimen consisted of PBMCs, obtained around atezolizumab (anti-PD-L1) treatment. This sequence was found in a man between 60 and 75 years old with urothelial cancer. V usage is TRBV9 and J usage is TRBJ2-1; 8 bases match TRBD1. CDR3 in DNA: TGTGCCAGCAGCGCAACCGGGACAGGCTACAATGAGCAGTTCTTC. Translated, it gives CASSATGTGYNEQFF.